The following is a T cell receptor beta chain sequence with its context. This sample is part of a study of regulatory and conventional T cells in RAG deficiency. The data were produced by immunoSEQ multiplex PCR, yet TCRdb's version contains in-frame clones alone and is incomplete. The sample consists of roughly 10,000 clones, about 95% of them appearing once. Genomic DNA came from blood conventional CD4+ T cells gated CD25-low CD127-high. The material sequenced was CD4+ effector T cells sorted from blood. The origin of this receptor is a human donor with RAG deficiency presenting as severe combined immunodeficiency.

The CDR3 is CASRPGGAGTGELFF. The CDR3, as DNA: TGTGCCAGCAGACCCGGGGGCGCTGGCACCGGGGAGCTGTTTTTT. V is TRBV6-5 and J is TRBJ2-2; either TRBD1 or TRBD2 may fit D (6 bases each). The germline gives CDR1 MNHEY, CDR2 SVGAGI. Between the trimmed V and J ends, which lost 6 bases and 4 bases, there was a span of 15 bases. CDR3 size: 15 residues.